The sequence of this T cell receptor beta chain was determined in a study of blood T cell repertoires in COVID-19. At the level of the study: T cells, B-cell-depleted T cells, or PBMCs provided the cDNA or gDNA that served as material.

As handled by the study authors: Nucleated cell counts were estimated from reference gene primer amplification. Method: immunoSEQ multiplex PCR; TCRdb's copy keeps in-frame clones and lacks some. V, J and clone size derive from that table, while D and trimming were established from the DNA sequence. The sample carries 95,000 to 150,000 clones, around 76% recorded once. Seattle's cohort entered during active infection and was followed longitudinally. Germline lookup yields CDR1 LGHDT and CDR2 YNNKEL (reference sequence). The CDR3 sequence is 14 residues long. Trimming left V 4 bases short and J 1 base short, with 10 bases between. This clone showed up just a few times.

The sequenced sample consisted of peripheral blood. The V and J genes are TRBV3-1 (or the pseudogene TRBV3-2) and TRBJ1-1, with a possible D match to TRBD1 (6 bases). The source is an elderly man with COVID-19, enrolled during active disease. DNA for the CDR3: TGTGCCAGCAGCCCATTGGGACAGAACACTGAAGCTTTCTTT. This encodes CASSPLGQNTEAFF.